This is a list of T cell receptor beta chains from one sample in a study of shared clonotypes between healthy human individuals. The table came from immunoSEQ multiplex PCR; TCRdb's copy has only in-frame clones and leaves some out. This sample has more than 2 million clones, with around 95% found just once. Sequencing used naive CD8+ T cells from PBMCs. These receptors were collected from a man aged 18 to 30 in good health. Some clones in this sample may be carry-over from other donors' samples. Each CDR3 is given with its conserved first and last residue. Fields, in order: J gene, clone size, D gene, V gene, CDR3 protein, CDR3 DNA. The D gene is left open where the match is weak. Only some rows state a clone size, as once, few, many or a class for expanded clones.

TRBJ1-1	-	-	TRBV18	CASSPSEDWNTEAFF	TGTGCCAGCTCACCGTCTGAGGACTGGAACACTGAAGCTTTCTTT
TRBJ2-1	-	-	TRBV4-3	CASSQDAINEQFF	TGCGCCAGCAGCCAAGATGCCATCAATGAGCAGTTCTTC
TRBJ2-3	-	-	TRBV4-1	CASSQDGGTDTQYF	TGCGCCAGCAGCCAAGATGGGGGCACAGATACGCAGTATTTT
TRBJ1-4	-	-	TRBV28	CASSSLQGAEKLFF	TGTGCCAGCAGTTCACTACAGGGAGCGGAAAAACTGTTTTTT
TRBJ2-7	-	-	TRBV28	CASSPRLVSYEQYF	TGTGCCAGCAGTCCCCGATTAGTGAGCTACGAGCAGTACTTC
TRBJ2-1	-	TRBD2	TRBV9	CASSASGSYDEQFF	TGTGCCAGCAGCGCCAGCGGGAGTTACGATGAGCAGTTCTTC
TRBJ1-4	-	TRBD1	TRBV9	CASSGGAQGIDEKLFF	TGTGCCAGCAGCGGGGGGGCACAGGGGATTGATGAAAAACTGTTTTTT
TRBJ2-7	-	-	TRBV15	CATEGGGGYEQYF	TGTGCCACCGAGGGAGGGGGAGGATACGAGCAGTACTTC
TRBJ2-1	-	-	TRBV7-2	CASSNWVGEQFF	TGTGCCAGCAGCAATTGGGTAGGCGAGCAGTTCTTC
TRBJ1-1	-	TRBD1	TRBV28	CASSETGRTEAFF	TGTGCCAGCTCTGAGACAGGGCGGACTGAAGCTTTCTTT
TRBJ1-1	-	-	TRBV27	CASSLAGGHAFF	TGTGCCAGCAGTTTGGCGGGGGGCCACGCTTTCTTT
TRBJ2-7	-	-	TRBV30	CAWSYGQTYEQYF	TGTGCCTGGAGCTACGGGCAGACCTACGAGCAGTACTTC
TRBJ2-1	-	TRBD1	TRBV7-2	CASSPWDRGDEQFF	TGTGCCAGCAGCCCCTGGGACAGGGGCGATGAGCAGTTCTTC
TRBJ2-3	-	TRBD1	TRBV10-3	CAISEPDRGPDTQYF	TGTGCCATCAGTGAGCCGGACAGGGGTCCAGATACGCAGTATTTT
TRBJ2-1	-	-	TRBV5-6	CATNPQMSNEQFF	TGTGCCACAAATCCCCAGATGAGCAATGAGCAGTTCTTC
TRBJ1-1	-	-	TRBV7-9	CASSLDFSGWAEAFF	TGTGCCAGCAGCTTGGATTTTTCCGGATGGGCTGAAGCTTTCTTT
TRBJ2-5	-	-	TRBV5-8	CASSRQETQYF	TGTGCCAGCAGCAGACAAGAGACCCAGTACTTC
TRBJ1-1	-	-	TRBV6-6	CASSYSIGGNTEAFF	TGTGCCAGCAGTTACTCGATCGGCGGGAACACTGAAGCTTTCTTT
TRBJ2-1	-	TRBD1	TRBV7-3	CASSRQGQGLNEQFF	TGTGCCAGCAGCCGCCAGGGACAGGGTCTCAATGAGCAGTTCTTC
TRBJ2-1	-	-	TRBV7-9	CASSSVEQFF	TGTGCGAGCAGCTCGGTGGAGCAGTTCTTC
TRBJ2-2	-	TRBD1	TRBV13	CASSQLTGPATGELFF	TGTGCCAGCAGCCAGTTGACAGGGCCGGCCACCGGGGAGCTGTTTTTT
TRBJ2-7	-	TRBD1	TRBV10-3	CAIRRQGNEQYF	TGTGCCATCAGGCGACAGGGGAACGAGCAGTACTTC
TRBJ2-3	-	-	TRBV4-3	CASSQEPPGGITDTQYF	TGCGCCAGCAGCCAAGAGCCCCCCGGAGGTATCACAGATACGCAGTATTTT
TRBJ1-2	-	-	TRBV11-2	CASSLDQGQSLNYGYTF	TGTGCCAGCAGCTTAGATCAGGGACAATCCCTTAACTATGGCTACACCTTC
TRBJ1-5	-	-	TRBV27	CASSLRGLANQPQHF	TGTGCCAGCAGTTTACGAGGGTTAGCCAATCAGCCCCAGCATTTT
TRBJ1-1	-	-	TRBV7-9	CASSIRLGSRTEAFF	TGTGCCAGCAGCATCCGCCTTGGGAGTCGGACTGAAGCTTTCTTT
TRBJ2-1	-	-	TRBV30	CAWSGSYNEQFF	TGTGCCTGGAGTGGGTCTTACAATGAGCAGTTCTTC
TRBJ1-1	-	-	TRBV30	CAWSLGEVNTEAFF	TGTGCCTGGAGTTTGGGGGAGGTGAACACTGAAGCTTTCTTT
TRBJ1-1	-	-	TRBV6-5	CASSRQVMNTEAFF	TGTGCCAGCAGTCGACAGGTCATGAACACTGAAGCTTTCTTT
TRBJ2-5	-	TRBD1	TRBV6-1	CASSEARTGQETQYF	TGTGCCAGCAGTGAAGCGAGGACAGGCCAAGAGACCCAGTACTTC
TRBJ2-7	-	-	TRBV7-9	CASRSARAESSYEQYF	TGTGCCAGCAGATCAGCTCGGGCAGAGAGCTCCTACGAGCAGTACTTC
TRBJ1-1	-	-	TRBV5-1	CASSARSNTEAFF	TGCGCCAGCAGCGCCCGCAGTAACACTGAAGCTTTCTTT
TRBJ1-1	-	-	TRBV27	CASSLSSGVVGTEAFF	TGTGCCAGCAGTTTATCCTCGGGAGTTGTGGGCACTGAAGCTTTCTTT
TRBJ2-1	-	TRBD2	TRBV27	CASSPRTRGDEQFF	TGTGCCAGCAGTCCGCGGACTAGAGGGGATGAGCAGTTCTTC
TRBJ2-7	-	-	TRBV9	CASSLQGKGEQYF	TGTGCCAGCAGCCTACAGGGAAAGGGCGAGCAGTACTTC
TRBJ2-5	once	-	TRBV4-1	CASSARLRETQYF	TGCGCCAGCAGCGCCCGACTCCGGGAGACCCAGTACTTC
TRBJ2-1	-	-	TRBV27	CASTYSRRSYNEQFF	TGTGCCAGCACGTATAGCAGACGCTCCTACAATGAGCAGTTCTTC
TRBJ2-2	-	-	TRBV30	CAWEWGSHLNTGELFF	TGTGCCTGGGAGTGGGGATCACACCTCAACACCGGGGAGCTGTTCTTT
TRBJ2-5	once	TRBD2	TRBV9	CASSAPINGGLETQYF	TGTGCCAGCAGCGCCCCCATAAACGGGGGGTTAGAGACCCAGTACTTC
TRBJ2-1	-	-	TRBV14	CASSQSRKGNEQFF	TGTGCCAGCAGCCAATCTAGGAAGGGCAATGAGCAGTTCTTC
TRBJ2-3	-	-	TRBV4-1	CASSQAADTQYF	TGCGCCAGCAGCCAAGCCGCAGATACGCAGTATTTT
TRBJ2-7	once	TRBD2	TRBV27	CASHPQREGYEQYF	TGTGCCAGTCACCCCCAGCGGGAGGGCTACGAGCAGTACTTC
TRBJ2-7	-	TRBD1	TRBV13	CASSIGTDYEQYF	TGTGCCAGCAGCATAGGGACAGACTACGAGCAGTACTTC
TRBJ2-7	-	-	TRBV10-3	CAISESEGVDEQYF	TGTGCCATCAGTGAGAGTGAAGGGGTTGACGAGCAGTACTTC
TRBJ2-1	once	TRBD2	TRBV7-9	CASSLGVGEGLYNEQFF	TGTGCCAGCAGCTTAGGTGTCGGGGAGGGTTTGTACAATGAGCAGTTCTTC
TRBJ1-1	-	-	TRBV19	CASSMGTEAFF	TGTGCCAGTAGTATGGGTACTGAAGCTTTCTTT
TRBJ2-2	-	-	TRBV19	CASSPYSNTGELFF	TGTGCCAGTAGTCCCTACTCGAACACCGGGGAGCTGTTTTTT
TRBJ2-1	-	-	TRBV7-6	CASSPPARGQWDNEQFF	TGTGCCAGCAGCCCCCCGGCCCGCGGACAGTGGGACAATGAGCAGTTCTTC
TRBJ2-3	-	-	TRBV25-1	CASSVAPSTDTQYF	TGTGCCAGCAGTGTCGCACCTAGCACAGATACGCAGTATTTT
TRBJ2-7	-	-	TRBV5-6	CASSFQGLEQYF	TGTGCCAGCAGTTTTCAGGGGCTCGAGCAGTACTTC
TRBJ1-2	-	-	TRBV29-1	CSVDKTYYGYTF	TGCAGCGTTGATAAAACCTACTATGGCTACACCTTC
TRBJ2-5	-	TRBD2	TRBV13	CASSPQGLAGETQYF	TGTGCCAGCAGCCCCCAGGGACTAGCTGGCGAGACCCAGTACTTC
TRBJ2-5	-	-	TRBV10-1	CASSEDGASETQYF	TGCGCCAGCAGTGAAGACGGTGCTTCGGAGACCCAGTACTTC
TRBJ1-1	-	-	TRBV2	CASSEGGNTEAFF	TGTGCCAGCAGTGAAGGGGGTAACACTGAAGCTTTCTTT
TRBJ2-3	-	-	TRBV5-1	CASRPHRDVQGKDTQYF	TGCGCCAGCAGACCCCACCGGGACGTCCAGGGAAAGGATACGCAGTATTTT
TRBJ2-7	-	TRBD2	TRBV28	CASSSLGTSGRPYEQYF	TGTGCCAGCAGTTCCCTCGGGACTAGCGGGAGACCCTACGAGCAGTACTTC